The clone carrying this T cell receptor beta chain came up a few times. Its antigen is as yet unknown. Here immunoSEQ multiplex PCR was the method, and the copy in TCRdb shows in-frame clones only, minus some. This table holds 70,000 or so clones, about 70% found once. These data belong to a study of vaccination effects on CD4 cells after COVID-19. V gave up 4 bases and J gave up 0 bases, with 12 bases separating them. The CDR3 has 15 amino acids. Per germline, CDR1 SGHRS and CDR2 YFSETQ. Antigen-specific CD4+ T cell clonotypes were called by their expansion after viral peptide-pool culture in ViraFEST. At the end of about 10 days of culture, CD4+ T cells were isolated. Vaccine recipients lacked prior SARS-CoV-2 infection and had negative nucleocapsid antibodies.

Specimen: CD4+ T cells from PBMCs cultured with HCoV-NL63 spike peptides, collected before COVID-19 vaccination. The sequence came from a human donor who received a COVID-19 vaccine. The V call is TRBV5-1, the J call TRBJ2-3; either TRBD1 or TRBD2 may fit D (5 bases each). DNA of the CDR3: TGCGCCAGCAGCCAACGGGGCCAGAGCACAGATACGCAGTATTTT. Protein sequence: CASSQRGQSTDTQYF.